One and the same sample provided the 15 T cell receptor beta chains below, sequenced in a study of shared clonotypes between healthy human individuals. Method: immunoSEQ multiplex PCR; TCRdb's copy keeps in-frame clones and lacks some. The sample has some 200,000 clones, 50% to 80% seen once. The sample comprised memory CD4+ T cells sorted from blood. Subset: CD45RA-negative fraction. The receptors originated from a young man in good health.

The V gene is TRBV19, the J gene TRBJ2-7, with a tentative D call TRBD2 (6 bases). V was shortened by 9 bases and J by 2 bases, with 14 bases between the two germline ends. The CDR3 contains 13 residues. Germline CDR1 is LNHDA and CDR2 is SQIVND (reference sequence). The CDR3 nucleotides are TGTGCCAGCCGCCCGCGGGGAACCTACGAGCAGTACTTC. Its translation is CASRPRGTYEQYF.

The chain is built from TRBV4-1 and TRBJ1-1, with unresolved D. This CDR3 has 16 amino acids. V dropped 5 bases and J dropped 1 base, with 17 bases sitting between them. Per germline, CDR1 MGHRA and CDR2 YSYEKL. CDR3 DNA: TGCGCCAGCAGCTCTCTTTCGACACGTGGGAACACTGAAGCTTTCTTT. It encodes CASSSLSTRGNTEAFF.

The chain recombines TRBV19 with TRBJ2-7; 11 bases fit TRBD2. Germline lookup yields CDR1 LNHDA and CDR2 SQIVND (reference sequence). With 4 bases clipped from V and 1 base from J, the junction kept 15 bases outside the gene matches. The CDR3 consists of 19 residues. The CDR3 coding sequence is TGTGCCAGTAGTACCCCGTCGACTAGCGGGAATCCAGGGTCCTACGAGCAGTACTTC. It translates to CASSTPSTSGNPGSYEQYF.

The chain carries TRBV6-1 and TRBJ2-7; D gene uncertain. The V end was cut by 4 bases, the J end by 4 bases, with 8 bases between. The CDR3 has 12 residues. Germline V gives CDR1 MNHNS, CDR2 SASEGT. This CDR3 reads CASSVVRYEQYF. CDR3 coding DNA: TGTGCCAGCAGTGTAGTGCGGTACGAGCAGTACTTC.

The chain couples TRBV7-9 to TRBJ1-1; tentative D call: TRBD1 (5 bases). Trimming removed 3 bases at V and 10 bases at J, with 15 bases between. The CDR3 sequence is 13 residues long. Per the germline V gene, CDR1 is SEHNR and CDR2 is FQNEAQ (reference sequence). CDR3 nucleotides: TGTGCCAGCAGCTTTGGACGGGATCAGGGAGCTTTCTTT. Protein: CASSFGRDQGAFF.

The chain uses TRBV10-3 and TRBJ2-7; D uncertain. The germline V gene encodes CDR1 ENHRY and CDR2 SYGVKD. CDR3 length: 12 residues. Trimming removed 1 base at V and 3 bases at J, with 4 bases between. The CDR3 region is CAISEWDYEQYF. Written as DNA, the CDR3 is TGTGCCATCAGTGAGTGGGACTACGAGCAGTACTTC.

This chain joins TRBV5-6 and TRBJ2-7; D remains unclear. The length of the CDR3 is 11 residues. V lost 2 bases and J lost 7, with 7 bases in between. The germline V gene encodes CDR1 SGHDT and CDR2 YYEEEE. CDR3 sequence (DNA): TGTGCCAGCAGCTTTGTGGGAGAGCAGTACTTC. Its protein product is CASSFVGEQYF.

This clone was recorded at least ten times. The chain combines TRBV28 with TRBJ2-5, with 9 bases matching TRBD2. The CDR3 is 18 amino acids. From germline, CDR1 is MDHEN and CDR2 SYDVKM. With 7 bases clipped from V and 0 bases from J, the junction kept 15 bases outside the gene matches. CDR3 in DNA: TGTGCCAGCAACTTAGGTCTGCTTGCTAGCGGGAACCAAGAGACCCAGTACTTC. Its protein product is CASNLGLLASGNQETQYF. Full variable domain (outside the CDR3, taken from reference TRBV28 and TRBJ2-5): DVKVTQSSRYLVKRTGEKVFLECVQDMDHENMFWYRQDPGLGLRLIYFSYDVKMKEKGDIPEGYSVSREKKERFSLILESASTNQTSMYLCASNLGLLASGNQETQYFGPGTRLLVL.

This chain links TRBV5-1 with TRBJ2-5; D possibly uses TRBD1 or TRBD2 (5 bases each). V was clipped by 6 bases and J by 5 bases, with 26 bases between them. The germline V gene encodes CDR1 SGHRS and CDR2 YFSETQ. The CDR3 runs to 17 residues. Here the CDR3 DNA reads TGCGCCAGCAAATGGGGGACCCCCGGATCGAGAGGGGAGACCCAGTACTTC. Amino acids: CASKWGTPGSRGETQYF.

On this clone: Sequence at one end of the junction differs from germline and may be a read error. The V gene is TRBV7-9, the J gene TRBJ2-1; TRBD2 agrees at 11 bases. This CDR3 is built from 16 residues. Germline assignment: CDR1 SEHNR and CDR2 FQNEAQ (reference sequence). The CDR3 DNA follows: TGTGCCAGCAGCGTAGCCACTAGCGGGAGTTCCAATGAGCAGTTCTTC. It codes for CASSVATSGSSNEQFF.

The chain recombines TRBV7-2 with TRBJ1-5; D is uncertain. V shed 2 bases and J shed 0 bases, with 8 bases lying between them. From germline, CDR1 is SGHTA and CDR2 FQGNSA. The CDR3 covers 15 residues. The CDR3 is CASSLMPISNQPQHF. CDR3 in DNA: TGTGCCAGCAGCTTAATGCCGATTAGCAATCAGCCCCAGCATTTT.

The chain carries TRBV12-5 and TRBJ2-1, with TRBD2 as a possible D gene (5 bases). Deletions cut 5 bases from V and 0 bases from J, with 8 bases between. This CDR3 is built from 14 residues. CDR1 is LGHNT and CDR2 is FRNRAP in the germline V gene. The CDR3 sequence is CASGVGSSYNEQFF. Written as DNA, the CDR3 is TGTGCTAGTGGTGTTGGGAGCTCCTACAATGAGCAGTTCTTC.

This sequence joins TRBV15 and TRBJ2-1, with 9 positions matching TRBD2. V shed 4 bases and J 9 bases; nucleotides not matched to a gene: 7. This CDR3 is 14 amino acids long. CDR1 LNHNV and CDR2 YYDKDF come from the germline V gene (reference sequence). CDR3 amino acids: CATSTGTSPFEQFF. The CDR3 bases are TGTGCCACCAGCACCGGGACTAGCCCATTTGAGCAGTTCTTC. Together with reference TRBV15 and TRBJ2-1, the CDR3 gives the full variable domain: DAMVIQNPRYQVTQFGKPVTLSCSQTLNHNVMYWYQQKSSQAPKLLFHYYDKDFNNEADTPDNFQSRRPNTSFCFLDIRSPGLGDTAMYLCATSTGTSPFEQFFGPGTRLTVL.

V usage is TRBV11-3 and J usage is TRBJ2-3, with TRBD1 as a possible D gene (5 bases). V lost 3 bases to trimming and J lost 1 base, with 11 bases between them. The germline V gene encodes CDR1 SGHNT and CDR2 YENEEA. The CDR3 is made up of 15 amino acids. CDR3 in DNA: TGTGCCAGCAGCTTTCAGGGTGGAGGCACAGATACGCAGTATTTT. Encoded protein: CASSFQGGGTDTQYF. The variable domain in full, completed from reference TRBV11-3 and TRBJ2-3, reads EAGVVQSPRYKIIEKKQPVAFWCNPISGHNTLYWYLQNLGQGPELLIRYENEEAVDDSQLPKDRFSAERLKGVDSTLKIQPAELGDSAVYLCASSFQGGGTDTQYFGPGTRLTVL.

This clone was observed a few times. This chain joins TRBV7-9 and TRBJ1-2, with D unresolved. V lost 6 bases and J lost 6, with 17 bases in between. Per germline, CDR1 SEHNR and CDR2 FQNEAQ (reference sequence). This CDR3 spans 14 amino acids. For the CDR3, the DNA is TGTGCCAGCAGTCCCGGGCGGTTTGCGGATGGCTACACCTTC. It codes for CASSPGRFADGYTF.